A single sample is the source of the 24 T cell receptor beta chains below, sequenced in a study of blood T cell repertoires in COVID-19. The protocol was immunoSEQ multiplex PCR, while the TCRdb copy is restricted to in-frame clones and leaves out a portion. This table holds some 66,000 clones, about 89% found once. Sequenced sample: peripheral blood. All receptors come from a human donor in a cohort sampled during active COVID-19.

The chain combines TRBV10-3 with TRBJ2-2; perhaps TRBD2 as D (5 bases). In germline, CDR1 is ENHRY, CDR2 SYGVKD. This CDR3 has 14 amino acids. V was shortened by 8 bases and J by 0 bases, with 10 bases between the two germline ends. The DNA of the CDR3 is TGTGCCATCTTGACCGGGACGAACACCGGGGAGCTGTTTTTT. It is translated as CAILTGTNTGELFF.

The CDR3 protein is CASSDIRVSEQYF. The DNA of the CDR3 is TGTGCCAGCAGTGACATCAGGGTCTCCGAGCAGTACTTC. The chain uses TRBV6-2 or TRBV6-3 and TRBJ2-7; D might be TRBD1 (5 bases). The CDR3 covers 13 residues. With 5 bases removed from V and 6 bases from J, the gap between germline ends came to 14 bases. CDR1 MNHEY and CDR2 SVGEGT come from the germline V gene.

The V gene is TRBV7-2, the J gene TRBJ1-3, with D maybe TRBD1 (5 bases). V was trimmed by 4 bases and J by 0 bases, leaving 10 bases between them. CDR3 length equals 15 residues. CDR1 SGHTA and CDR2 FQGNSA come from the germline V gene. CDR3 sequence (DNA): TGTGCCAGCAGCTCCCAGGGTCTCTCTGGAAACACCATATATTTT. This codes for CASSSQGLSGNTIYF.

J is TRBJ2-5 and V is TRBV6-5; 7 bases are a match to TRBD1. V gave up 2 bases and J gave up 2 bases; unmatched junction bases: 2. The CDR3 runs 14 residues. Per the germline V gene, CDR1 is MNHEY and CDR2 is SVGAGI. The CDR3: CASSYRGRQETQYF. CDR3 nucleotides: TGTGCCAGCAGTTACAGGGGGCGGCAAGAGACCCAGTACTTC.

This clone was counted a single time. V and J are TRBV7-6 and TRBJ1-6; 9 bases map to TRBD1. The junction had 9 bases not matched to a gene; V was cut back by 2 bases and J by 4 bases. CDR1 and CDR2 (germline): SGHVS, FNYEAQ. There are 18 residues in the CDR3. CDR3 DNA: TGTGCCAGCAGCTTACGGGACAGGGCCCTGGGATATAATTCACCCCTCCACTTT. This codes for CASSLRDRALGYNSPLHF.

This chain links TRBV6-5 with TRBJ2-3, with a possible D match to TRBD1 (6 bases). V was clipped by 5 bases and J by 1 base, with 13 bases between them. Germline V gives CDR1 MNHEY, CDR2 SVGAGI. The CDR3 loop spans 15 amino acids. The CDR3 protein is CASSPQGIRTDTQYF. CDR3 nucleotides: TGTGCCAGCAGTCCACAGGGAATCCGCACAGATACGCAGTATTTT.

CDR3 in DNA: TGTGCCAGCAGCTCGGGAGGGAGTGGAAATGAAAAACTGTTTTTT. Translating it yields CASSSGGSGNEKLFF. This sequence joins TRBV28 and TRBJ1-4; D remains ambiguous. Trimming took 6 bases from V and 5 from J, leaving 16 bases between them. The CDR3 spans 15 residues. Germline assignment: CDR1 MDHEN and CDR2 SYDVKM.

This clone was observed a few times. This sequence joins TRBV7-9 and TRBJ1-5, with D unresolved. Trimming took 1 base from V and 5 from J, leaving 12 bases between them. Germline assignment: CDR1 SEHNR and CDR2 FQNEAQ (reference sequence). The CDR3 totals 15 residues. The CDR3 region is CASSLEGRPDQPQHF. DNA of the CDR3: TGTGCCAGCAGCTTAGAAGGCAGGCCAGATCAGCCCCAGCATTTT.

The chain couples TRBV11-3 to TRBJ2-3; D perhaps matches TRBD1 (6 bases). CDR3 size: 13 residues. Trimming removed 1 base at V and 5 bases at J, with 7 bases between. Germline CDR1 reads SGHNT; CDR2 reads YENEEA. CDR3: CASSLGGQDTQYF. In nucleotides, the CDR3 is TGTGCCAGCAGCTTAGGGGGGCAAGATACGCAGTATTTT.

This chain connects TRBV5-1 to TRBJ2-5; D possibly corresponds to TRBD2 (5 bases). This CDR3 comprises 14 residues. Germline assignment: CDR1 SGHRS and CDR2 YFSETQ. V was clipped by 6 bases and J by 3 bases, with 15 bases between them. The CDR3: CASTPGPTKETQYF. The CDR3 region has the DNA TGCGCCAGCACCCCTGGCCCGACTAAAGAGACCCAGTACTTC.

The rearrangement links TRBV16 to TRBJ1-2, with D maybe TRBD1 (5 bases). Germline V gene data show CDR1 as KGHSY and CDR2 as FQNENV. The CDR3 is 13 residues long. V gave up 5 bases and J gave up 6 bases, with 13 bases separating them. CDR3 nucleotides: TGTGCCAGCAGCTCGACCTGGGGGGATGGCTACACCTTC. Its translation is CASSSTWGDGYTF.

This clone has a handful of counts. V is TRBV5-4 and J is TRBJ1-1; TRBD1 is a possible D gene (5 bases). Germline V lookup: CDR1 SGHNT, CDR2 YYREEE (reference sequence). The CDR3 is made up of 15 amino acids. The V end was cut by 0 bases, the J end by 0 bases, with 9 bases between. The CDR3 sequence: CASSLGGAVNTEAFF. The CDR3, as DNA: TGTGCCAGCAGCTTGGGGGGCGCGGTGAACACTGAAGCTTTCTTT.

The CDR3 DNA follows: TGTGCCAGAAGCTCCACGGGGACAACTCCAGGAGTATCACGTTCAGATACGCAGTATTTT. This encodes CARSSTGTTPGVSRSDTQYF. The V call is TRBV5-3, the J call TRBJ2-3; a possible D gene is TRBD1 (6 bases). TRBV5-3 is noted as an ORF with a role that remains uncertain. CDR3 length: 20 residues. Trimming removed 3 bases at V and 4 bases at J, with 30 bases between.

The rearrangement links TRBV10-3 to TRBJ1-5; 8 bases agree with TRBD1. Germline V gene sequence: CDR1 ENHRY, CDR2 SYGVKD. Trimming at V came to 2 bases and at J to 4 bases, leaving 4 bases not matched to a gene. The CDR3 runs 15 residues. The CDR3 DNA reads TGTGCCATCAGTGAGGACAGGGGAGGGAATCAGCCCCAGCATTTT. It encodes CAISEDRGGNQPQHF.

The CDR3 DNA reads as TGTGCCACCAGTGATTTCCCCTCGGCGGGTCAGGCTGAGCAGTTCTTC. Translation: CATSDFPSAGQAEQFF. The V call is TRBV24-1, the J call TRBJ2-1; maybe TRBD2 (5 bases). This CDR3 has 16 residues. V lost 1 base and J 9 bases, leaving 18 bases between the germline ends. CDR1 KGHDR and CDR2 SFDVKD come from the germline V gene.

This clone is medium-sized in the sample. The chain recombines TRBV2 with TRBJ1-2; no definite D call. The V gene's germline CDR1 is SNHLY and CDR2 FYNNEI. V lost 8 bases, J lost 3 bases, and 13 bases lay in between. CDR3 size: 13 residues. CDR3 bases: TGTGCCAGCGCTCAGGCCCGGCACTATGGCTACACCTTC. This sequence encodes CASAQARHYGYTF.

The chain uses TRBV4-3 and TRBJ1-4; D is unresolved. V shed 2 bases and J shed 1 base, with 8 bases lying between them. The germline CDR1 and CDR2 sequences are LGHNA and YSLEER. The CDR3 contains 15 residues. The CDR3 DNA sequence: TGCGCCAGCAGCCAATCCTACAGAACTAATGAAAAACTGTTTTTT. Encoded protein: CASSQSYRTNEKLFF.

This sequence joins TRBV27 and TRBJ1-5; 9 bases line up with TRBD1. The germline gives CDR1 MNHEY, CDR2 SMNVEV (reference sequence). This CDR3 contains 14 residues. V lost 5 bases to trimming and J lost 9 bases; unmatched junction nucleotides: 8. The CDR3 DNA reads TGTGCCAGCAGTCCAGGGACAGGGTTTAGGCCCCAGCATTTT. It yields the protein CASSPGTGFRPQHF.

The rearrangement links TRBV4-1 to TRBJ1-2; no firm D call. Deletions cut 0 bases from V and 8 bases from J, with 19 bases between. Germline CDR1 and CDR2: MGHRA and YSYEKL. The CDR3 runs 16 residues. The CDR3 here is CASSQERRSNGAGYTF. CDR3 in DNA: TGCGCCAGCAGCCAAGAAAGGAGGTCGAATGGTGCAGGCTACACCTTC.

The V gene is TRBV3-1 (or the pseudogene TRBV3-2), the J gene TRBJ1-1; possible D gene TRBD1, 6 bases. V gave up 0 bases and J gave up 7 bases, with 12 bases separating them. This CDR3 is 14 amino acids long. Germline V CDR1 and CDR2: LGHDT, YNNKEL (reference sequence). The CDR3 nucleotides are TGTGCCAGCAGCCAAGAACTCGGACAGTATGAAGCTTTCTTT. Its protein product is CASSQELGQYEAFF.

This chain links TRBV5-1 with TRBJ1-5, with D perhaps matching TRBD1 (5 bases). Germline CDR1 reads SGHRS; CDR2 reads YFSETQ. V dropped 4 bases and J dropped 2 bases, with 7 bases sitting between them. The CDR3 length is 13 residues. CDR3 protein: CASSVGGNQPQHF. The CDR3 DNA is TGCGCCAGCAGCGTAGGGGGCAATCAGCCCCAGCATTTT. The variable domain in full, with the rest retrieved from reference TRBV5-1 and TRBJ1-5, is KAGVTQTPRYLIKTRGQQVTLSCSPISGHRSVSWYQQTPGQGLQFLFEYFSETQRNKGNFPGRFSGRQFSNSRSEMNVSTLELGDSALYLCASSVGGNQPQHFGDGTRLSIL.

This clone has just one count. The rearrangement links TRBV7-3 to TRBJ2-3; 8 nucleotides align to TRBD1. The CDR3 has 17 residues. Germline CDR1 is SGHTA and CDR2 is FQGTGA. J gave up 5 bases and V 5 bases, and 15 bases lay outside the gene matches. CDR3 sequence (DNA): TGTGCCAGCAGCGCAGGGAGTCCGGGACAGGTTCAAGATACGCAGTATTTT. Its translation is CASSAGSPGQVQDTQYF.

Written as DNA, the CDR3 is TGTGCCAGCAGGCGCCTAGCGGGAGTTGCAGATACGCAGTATTTT. Protein sequence: CASRRLAGVADTQYF. The J gene is TRBJ2-3, the V gene TRBV7-2; 10 bases are shared with TRBD2. The CDR3 consists of 15 residues. The germline V gene encodes CDR1 SGHTA and CDR2 FQGNSA. V was clipped by 6 bases and J by 4 bases; unmatched bases: 7.

J is TRBJ1-2 and V is TRBV18; D is uncertain. V lost 2 bases and J 2 bases, leaving 3 bases between the germline ends. CDR3 length equals 12 residues. Germline V gene sequence: CDR1 KGHSH, CDR2 LQKENI. CDR3 bases: TGTGCCAGCTCACCAGAGAACTATGGCTACACCTTC. Translation gives CASSPENYGYTF.